Following are 10 T cell receptor beta chains from one sample sequenced in a study of blood T cell repertoires in COVID-19. The protocol was immunoSEQ multiplex PCR, while the TCRdb copy is restricted to in-frame clones and leaves out a portion. The profile shows 250,000 to 300,000 clones, around 87% of them singletons. The source material was peripheral blood. Receptors originate from a woman in her forties or fifties who had recovered from COVID-19.

This clone was seen only once. This sequence joins TRBV5-8 and TRBJ1-6; D might be TRBD1 (5 bases). The CDR3 length is 14 residues. Germline-derived CDR1 and CDR2 are SGHTS and YDEGEE. Trimming left V 2 bases short and J 12 bases short, with 15 bases between. The CDR3 loop reads CASSLGLGGRPLHF. DNA of the CDR3: TGTGCCAGCAGCTTAGGCTTGGGGGGGAGACCCCTCCACTTT.

The rearrangement joins TRBV29-1 to TRBJ1-3; D remains unclear. CDR3 length: 11 amino acids. Germline V gene data show CDR1 as SQVTM and CDR2 as ANQGSEA. Between the trimmed V and J ends, which lost 5 bases and 4 bases, there was a span of 6 bases. In DNA, the CDR3 is TGCAGCGTTTCCACAGGAAACACCATATATTTT. Its protein is CSVSTGNTIYF.

The chain has TRBV6-2 or TRBV6-3 and TRBJ1-1; 7 positions match TRBD1. V lost 0 bases, J lost 4 bases, and 8 bases stayed unmatched. Germline V gene data show CDR1 as MNHEY and CDR2 as SVGEGT. CDR3 length equals 16 residues. CDR3 in DNA: TGTGCCAGCAGTTACTCTCAGGGGGTCGGGGGCACTGAAGCTTTCTTT. Translation gives CASSYSQGVGGTEAFF.

V gene TRBV30 combines with J gene TRBJ1-2; tentative D call: TRBD1 (6 bases). V lost 1 base and J 8 bases, leaving 8 bases between the germline ends. This CDR3 has 11 residues. In germline, CDR1 is GTSNPN, CDR2 SVGIG (reference sequence). CDR3 region: CAWSAGGGYTF. The CDR3 bases are TGTGCCTGGAGTGCGGGGGGCGGCTACACCTTC.

The rearrangement joins TRBV5-1 to TRBJ1-2, with 8 bases fitting TRBD1. The CDR3 covers 14 residues. Germline CDR1 reads SGHRS; CDR2 reads YFSETQ. Germline trimming cut 3 bases from V and 5 bases from J; bases unmatched to any gene: 6. CDR3 residues: CASSSGTGIYGYTF. The CDR3 region has the DNA TGCGCCAGCAGCTCGGGGACAGGAATATATGGCTACACCTTC.

V and J are TRBV19 and TRBJ2-4; D unresolved. The CDR3 sequence is 16 residues long. CDR1 is LNHDA, CDR2 SQIVND, per germline (reference sequence). Trimming removed 3 bases from V and 0 bases from J, with 12 bases in between. This chain's CDR3 is CASSISRLVAKNIQYF. The DNA for the CDR3 is TGTGCCAGTAGTATTAGCAGACTCGTAGCCAAAAACATTCAGTACTTC. Combining the CDR3 with reference TRBV19 and TRBJ2-4 gives the whole variable domain DGGITQSPKYLFRKEGQNVTLSCEQNLNHDAMYWYRQDPGQGLRLIYYSQIVNDFQKGDIAEGYSVSREKKESFPLTVTSAQKNPTAFYLCASSISRLVAKNIQYFGAGTRLSVL.

The chain is built from TRBV10-3 and TRBJ2-7; 7 bases agree with TRBD2. CDR1 is ENHRY, CDR2 SYGVKD, per germline. The junction had 3 bases not matched to a gene; V was cut back by 4 bases and J by 3 bases. The CDR3 extends over 13 amino acids. The CDR3 sequence is CAISGGRGYEQYF. CDR3 nucleotide sequence: TGTGCCATCAGTGGGGGGAGGGGCTACGAGCAGTACTTC.

Comments on this clone: The sample contains more than one DNA sequence encoding this CDR3. The chain links TRBV29-1 to TRBJ1-1; no definite D call. Per the germline V gene, CDR1 is SQVTM and CDR2 is ANQGSEA. The CDR3 is made up of 12 amino acids. V lost 4 bases, J lost 5 bases, and 11 bases lay in between. The CDR3 spells CSVVRGRTEAFF. CDR3 in DNA: TGCAGCGTTGTACGAGGGAGGACTGAAGCTTTCTTT.

J is TRBJ1-4 and V is TRBV19; D is possibly TRBD1 (6 bases). The V gene lost 6 bases and the J gene lost 4 bases, with 12 bases spanning the gap. The CDR3 totals 14 residues. Germline values: CDR1 LNHDA, CDR2 SQIVND (reference sequence). The CDR3 loop reads CASRSGQFNEKLFF. The DNA of the CDR3 is TGTGCCAGTAGATCTGGACAGTTTAATGAAAAACTGTTTTTT.

The rearrangement links TRBV19 to TRBJ2-5; 7 nucleotides agree with TRBD1. Germline CDR1 reads LNHDA; CDR2 reads SQIVND (reference sequence). The CDR3 is 15 amino acids. V was pared by 3 bases and J by 4 bases, with 8 bases of the junction left unmatched. The CDR3 DNA is TGTGCCAGTAGTATCAGGGACAGCCTGGCAGAGACCCAGTACTTC. Its protein is CASSIRDSLAETQYF.